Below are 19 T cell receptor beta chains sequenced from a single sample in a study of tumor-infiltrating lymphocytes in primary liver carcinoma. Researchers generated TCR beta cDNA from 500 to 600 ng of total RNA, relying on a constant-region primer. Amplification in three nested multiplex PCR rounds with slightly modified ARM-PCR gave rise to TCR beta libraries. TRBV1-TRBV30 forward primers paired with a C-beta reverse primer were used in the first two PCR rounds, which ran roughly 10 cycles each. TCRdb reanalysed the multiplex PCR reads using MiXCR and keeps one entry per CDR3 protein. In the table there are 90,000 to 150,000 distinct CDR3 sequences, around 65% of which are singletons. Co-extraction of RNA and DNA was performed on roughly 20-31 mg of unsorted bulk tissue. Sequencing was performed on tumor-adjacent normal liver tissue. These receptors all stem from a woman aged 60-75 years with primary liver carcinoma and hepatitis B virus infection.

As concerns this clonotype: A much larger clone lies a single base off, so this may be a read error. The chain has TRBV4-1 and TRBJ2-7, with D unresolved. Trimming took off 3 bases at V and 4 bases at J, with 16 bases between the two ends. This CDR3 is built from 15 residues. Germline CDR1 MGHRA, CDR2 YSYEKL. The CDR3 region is CASSQSNRRSYEQYF. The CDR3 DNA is TGCGCCAGCAGCCAGTCTAACCGGAGAAGTTACGAGCAGTACTTC.

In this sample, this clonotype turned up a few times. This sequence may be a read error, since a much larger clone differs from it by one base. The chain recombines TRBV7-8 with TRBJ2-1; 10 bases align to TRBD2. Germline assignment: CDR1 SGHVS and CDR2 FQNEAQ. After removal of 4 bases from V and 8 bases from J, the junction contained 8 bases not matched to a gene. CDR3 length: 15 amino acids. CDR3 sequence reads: CASSSVQAGGDEQFF. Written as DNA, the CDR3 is TGTGCCAGCAGCTCAGTTCAAGCGGGAGGGGATGAGCAGTTCTTC.

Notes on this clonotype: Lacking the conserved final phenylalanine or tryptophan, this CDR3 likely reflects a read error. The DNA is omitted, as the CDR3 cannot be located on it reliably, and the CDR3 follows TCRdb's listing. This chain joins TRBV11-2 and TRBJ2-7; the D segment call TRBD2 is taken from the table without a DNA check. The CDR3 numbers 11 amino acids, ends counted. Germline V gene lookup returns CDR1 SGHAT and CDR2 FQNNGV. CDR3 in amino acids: CTSSSAGSLEY.

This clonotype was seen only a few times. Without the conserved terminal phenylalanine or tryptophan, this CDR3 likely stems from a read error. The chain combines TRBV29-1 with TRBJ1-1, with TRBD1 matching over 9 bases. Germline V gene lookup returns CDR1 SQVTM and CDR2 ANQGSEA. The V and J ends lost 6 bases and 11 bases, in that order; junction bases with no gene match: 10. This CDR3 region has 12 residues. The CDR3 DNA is TGCAGCGTCGCTACAGGGGGCGTTGGGGCTTTCTCT. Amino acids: CSVATGGVGAFS.

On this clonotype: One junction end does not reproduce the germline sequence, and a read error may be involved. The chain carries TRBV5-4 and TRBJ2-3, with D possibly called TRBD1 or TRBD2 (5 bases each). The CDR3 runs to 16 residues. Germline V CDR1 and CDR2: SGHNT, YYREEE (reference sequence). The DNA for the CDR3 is TGTGGCAGCAGCTTGGGGGTACAACCCTACACAGATACGCAGTATTTT. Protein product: CGSSLGVQPYTDTQYF.

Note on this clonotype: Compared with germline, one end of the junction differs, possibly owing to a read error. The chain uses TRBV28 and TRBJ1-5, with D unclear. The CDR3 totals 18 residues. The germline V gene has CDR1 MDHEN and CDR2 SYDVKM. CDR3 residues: CANSPPGGATYNNQPQHF. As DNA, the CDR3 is TGTGCCAACAGTCCCCCCGGAGGAGCCACCTATAACAATCAGCCCCAGCATTTT.

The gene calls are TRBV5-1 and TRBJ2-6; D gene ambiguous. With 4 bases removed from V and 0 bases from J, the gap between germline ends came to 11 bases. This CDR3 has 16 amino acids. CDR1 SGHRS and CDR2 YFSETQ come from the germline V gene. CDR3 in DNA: TGCGCCAGCAGCCCTAGTGGCAGCTCTGGGGCCAACGTCCTGACTTTC. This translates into CASSPSGSSGANVLTF.

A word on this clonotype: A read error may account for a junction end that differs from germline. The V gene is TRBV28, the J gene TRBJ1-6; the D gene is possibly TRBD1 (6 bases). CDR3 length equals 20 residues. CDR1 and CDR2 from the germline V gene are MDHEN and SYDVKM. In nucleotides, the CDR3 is TGTGCCAGCTCGGGAGATAGGGACAATACCCTAAGGTCCTATAATTCATCCCTCCACTTT. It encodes CASSGDRDNTLRSYNSSLHF.

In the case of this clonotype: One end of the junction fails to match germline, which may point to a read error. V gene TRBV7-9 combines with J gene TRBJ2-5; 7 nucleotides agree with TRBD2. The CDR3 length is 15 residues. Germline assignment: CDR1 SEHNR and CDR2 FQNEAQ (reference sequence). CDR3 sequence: CTSSFGGGRQETQYF. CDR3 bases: TGTACCAGCAGCTTCGGGGGAGGGCGGCAAGAGACCCAGTACTTC.

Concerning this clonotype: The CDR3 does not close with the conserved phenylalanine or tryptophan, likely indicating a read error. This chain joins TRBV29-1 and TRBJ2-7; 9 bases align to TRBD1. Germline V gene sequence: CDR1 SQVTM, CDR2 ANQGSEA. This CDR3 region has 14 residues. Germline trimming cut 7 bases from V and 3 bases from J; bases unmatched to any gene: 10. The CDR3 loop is CSAKRDREGYEQYI. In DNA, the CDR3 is TGCAGCGCCAAAAGGGACAGGGAGGGCTACGAGCAGTACATC.

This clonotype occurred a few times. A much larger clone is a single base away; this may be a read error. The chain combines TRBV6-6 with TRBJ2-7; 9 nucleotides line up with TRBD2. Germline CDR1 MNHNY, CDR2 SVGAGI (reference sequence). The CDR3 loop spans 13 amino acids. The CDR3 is CVSWEAGGREQHF. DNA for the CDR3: TGTGTCAGCTGGGAAGCGGGAGGTAGGGAGCAGCACTTC.

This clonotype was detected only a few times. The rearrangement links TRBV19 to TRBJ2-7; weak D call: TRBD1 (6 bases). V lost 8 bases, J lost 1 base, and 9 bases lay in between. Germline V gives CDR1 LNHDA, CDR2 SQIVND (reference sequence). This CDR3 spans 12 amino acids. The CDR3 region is CASSTGSYEQYF. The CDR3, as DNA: TGTGCCAGTTCGACAGGTTCCTACGAGCAGTACTTC.

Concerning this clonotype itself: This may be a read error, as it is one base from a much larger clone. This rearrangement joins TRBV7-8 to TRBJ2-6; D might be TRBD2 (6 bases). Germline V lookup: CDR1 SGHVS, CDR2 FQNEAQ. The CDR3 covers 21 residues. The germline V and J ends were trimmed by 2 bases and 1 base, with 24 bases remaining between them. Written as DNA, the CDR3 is TGTGCCAGCAGCTTAATACGGAGGGCGGCGAGTTTTGGGTCTGGGGCCAACGTCCTGACTTTC. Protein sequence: CASSLIRRAASFGSGANVLTF.

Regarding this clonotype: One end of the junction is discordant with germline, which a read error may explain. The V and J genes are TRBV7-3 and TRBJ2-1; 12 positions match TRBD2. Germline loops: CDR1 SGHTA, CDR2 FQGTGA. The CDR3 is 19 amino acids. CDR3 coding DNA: TGTGCCAGCAGCTTGTCGACTAGCGGGAGAGGGCCAACCTACAAAGAGCAGTTCTTC. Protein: CASSLSTSGRGPTYKEQFF.

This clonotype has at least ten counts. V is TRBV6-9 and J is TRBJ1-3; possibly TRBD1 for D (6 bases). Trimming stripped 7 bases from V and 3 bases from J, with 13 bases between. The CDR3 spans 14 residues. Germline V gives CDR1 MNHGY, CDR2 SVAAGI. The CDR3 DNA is TGTGCCAGCACCCACGGACAGTTTGGAAACACCATATATTTT. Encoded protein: CASTHGQFGNTIYF.

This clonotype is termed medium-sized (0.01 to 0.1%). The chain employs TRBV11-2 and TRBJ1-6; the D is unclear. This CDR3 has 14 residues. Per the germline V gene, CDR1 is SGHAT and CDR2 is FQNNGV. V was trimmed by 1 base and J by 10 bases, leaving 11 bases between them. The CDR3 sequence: CASSLGGYESPLHF. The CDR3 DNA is TGTGCCAGCAGCTTAGGCGGGTATGAATCACCCCTCCACTTT.

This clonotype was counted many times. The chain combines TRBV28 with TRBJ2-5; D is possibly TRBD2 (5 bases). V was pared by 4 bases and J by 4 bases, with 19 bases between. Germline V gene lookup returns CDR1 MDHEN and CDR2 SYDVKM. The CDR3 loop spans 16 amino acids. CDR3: CASSSVFIDGVETQYF. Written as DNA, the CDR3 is TGTGCCAGCAGTTCAGTGTTTATCGACGGGGTAGAGACCCAGTACTTC.

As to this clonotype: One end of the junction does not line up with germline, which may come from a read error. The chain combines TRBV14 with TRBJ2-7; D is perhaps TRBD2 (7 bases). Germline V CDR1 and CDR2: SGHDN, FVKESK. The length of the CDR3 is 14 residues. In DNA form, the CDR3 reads TGTGCCAGCAGCCATCAATCGATAGGGGGGGAGCAATACTTC. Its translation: CASSHQSIGGEQYF.

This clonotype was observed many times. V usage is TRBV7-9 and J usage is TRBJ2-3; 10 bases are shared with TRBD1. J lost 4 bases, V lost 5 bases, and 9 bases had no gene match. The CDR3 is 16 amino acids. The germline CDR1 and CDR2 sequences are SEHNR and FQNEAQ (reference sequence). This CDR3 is CASSPRRDRGADTQYF. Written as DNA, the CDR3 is TGTGCCAGCAGCCCCCGCCGGGACAGGGGAGCAGATACGCAGTATTTT.